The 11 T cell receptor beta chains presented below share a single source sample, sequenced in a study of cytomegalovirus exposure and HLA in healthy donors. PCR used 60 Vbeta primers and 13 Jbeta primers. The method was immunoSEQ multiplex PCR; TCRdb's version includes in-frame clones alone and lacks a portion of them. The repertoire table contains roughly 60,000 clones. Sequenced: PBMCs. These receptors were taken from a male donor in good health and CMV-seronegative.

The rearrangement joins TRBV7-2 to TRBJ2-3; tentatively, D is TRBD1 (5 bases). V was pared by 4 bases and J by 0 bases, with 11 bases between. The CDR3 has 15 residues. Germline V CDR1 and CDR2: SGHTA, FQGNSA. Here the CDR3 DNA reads TGTGCCAGCAGCTCCCAGGGTTTGAGCACAGATACGCAGTATTTT. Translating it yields CASSSQGLSTDTQYF. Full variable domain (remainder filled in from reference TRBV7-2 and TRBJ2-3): GAGVSQSPSNKVTEKGKDVELRCDPISGHTALYWYRQSLGQGLEFLIYFQGNSAPDKSGLPSDRFSAERTGGSVSTLTIQRTQQEDSAVYLCASSSQGLSTDTQYFGPGTRLTVL.

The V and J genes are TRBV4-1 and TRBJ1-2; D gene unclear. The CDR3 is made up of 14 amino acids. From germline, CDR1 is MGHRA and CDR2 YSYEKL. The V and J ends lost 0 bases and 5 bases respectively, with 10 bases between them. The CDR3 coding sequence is TGCGCCAGCAGCCAAGACCCCGACGGGTATGGCTACACCTTC. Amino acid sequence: CASSQDPDGYGYTF.

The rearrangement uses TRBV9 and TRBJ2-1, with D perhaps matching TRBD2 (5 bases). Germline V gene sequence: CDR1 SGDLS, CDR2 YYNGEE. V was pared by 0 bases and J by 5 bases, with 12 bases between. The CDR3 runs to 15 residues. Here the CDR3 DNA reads TGTGCCAGCAGCGTAGGAGGGAACCCCGACAATGAGCAGTTCTTC. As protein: CASSVGGNPDNEQFF.

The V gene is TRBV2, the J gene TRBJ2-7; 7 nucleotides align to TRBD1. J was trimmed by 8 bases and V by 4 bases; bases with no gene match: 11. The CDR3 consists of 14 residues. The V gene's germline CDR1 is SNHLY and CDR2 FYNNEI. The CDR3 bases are TGTGCCAGCAGTGGGGAAAGGGGGCTGGGTAAGCAGTACTTC. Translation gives CASSGERGLGKQYF.

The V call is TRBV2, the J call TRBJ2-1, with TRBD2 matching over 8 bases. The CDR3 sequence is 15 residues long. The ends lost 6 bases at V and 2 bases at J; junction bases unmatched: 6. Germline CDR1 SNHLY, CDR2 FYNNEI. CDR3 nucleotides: TGTGCCAGCAGGGTAAACGGGGGGGCCTACAATGAGCAGTTCTTC. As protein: CASRVNGGAYNEQFF.

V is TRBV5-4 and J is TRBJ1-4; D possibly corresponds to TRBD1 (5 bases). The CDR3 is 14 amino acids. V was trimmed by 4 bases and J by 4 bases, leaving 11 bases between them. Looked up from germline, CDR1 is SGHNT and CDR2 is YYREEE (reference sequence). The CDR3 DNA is TGTGCCAGCAGCGCGGGACGGTTTAATGAAAAACTGTTTTTT. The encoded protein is CASSAGRFNEKLFF.

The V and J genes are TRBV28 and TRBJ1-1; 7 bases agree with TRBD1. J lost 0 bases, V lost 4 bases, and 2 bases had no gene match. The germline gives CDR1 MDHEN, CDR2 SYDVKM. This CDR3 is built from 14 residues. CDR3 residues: CASSSGTVNTEAFF. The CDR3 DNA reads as TGTGCCAGCAGTTCTGGGACAGTGAACACTGAAGCTTTCTTT.

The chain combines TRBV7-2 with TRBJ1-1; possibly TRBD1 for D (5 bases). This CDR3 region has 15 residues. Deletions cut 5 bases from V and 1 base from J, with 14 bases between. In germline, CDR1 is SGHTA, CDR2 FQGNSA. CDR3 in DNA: TGTGCCAGCAGCACCCCTCAGGGTGCGAACACTGAAGCTTTCTTT. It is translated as CASSTPQGANTEAFF.

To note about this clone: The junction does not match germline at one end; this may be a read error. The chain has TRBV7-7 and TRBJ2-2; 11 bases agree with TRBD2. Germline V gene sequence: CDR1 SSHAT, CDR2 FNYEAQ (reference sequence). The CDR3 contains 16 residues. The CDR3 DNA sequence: TGTGCTAGCAGCTTACTTAGCGGGAGGGCCGCCGGGGAGCTGTTTTTT. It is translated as CASSLLSGRAAGELFF.

CDR3 protein: CASSPQGQGADNEQFF. The CDR3 nucleotides are TGTGCCAGCAGCCCCCAAGGACAGGGGGCGGACAATGAGCAGTTCTTC. The chain recombines TRBV11-3 with TRBJ2-1; TRBD1 matches at 11 bases. CDR3 size: 16 residues. The junction had 8 bases not matched to a gene; V was cut back by 5 bases and J by 5 bases. The V gene's germline CDR1 is SGHNT and CDR2 YENEEA.

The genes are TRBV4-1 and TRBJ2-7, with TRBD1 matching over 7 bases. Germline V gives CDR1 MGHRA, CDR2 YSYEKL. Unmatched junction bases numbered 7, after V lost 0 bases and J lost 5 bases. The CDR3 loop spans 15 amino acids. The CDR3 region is CASSQEGQEDHEQYF. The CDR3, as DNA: TGCGCCAGCAGCCAAGAAGGACAGGAGGACCACGAGCAGTACTTC.